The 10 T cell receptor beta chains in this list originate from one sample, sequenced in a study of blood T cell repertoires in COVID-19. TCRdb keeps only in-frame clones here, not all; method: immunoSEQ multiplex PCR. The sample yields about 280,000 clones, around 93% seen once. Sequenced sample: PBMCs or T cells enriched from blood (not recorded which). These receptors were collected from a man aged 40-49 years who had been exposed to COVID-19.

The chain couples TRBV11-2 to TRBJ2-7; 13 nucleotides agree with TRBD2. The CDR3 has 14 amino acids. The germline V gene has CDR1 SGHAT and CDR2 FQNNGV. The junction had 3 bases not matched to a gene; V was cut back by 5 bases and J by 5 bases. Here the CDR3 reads CASSTGLAGDEQYF. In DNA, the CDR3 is TGTGCCAGCAGCACCGGACTAGCGGGAGACGAGCAGTACTTC.

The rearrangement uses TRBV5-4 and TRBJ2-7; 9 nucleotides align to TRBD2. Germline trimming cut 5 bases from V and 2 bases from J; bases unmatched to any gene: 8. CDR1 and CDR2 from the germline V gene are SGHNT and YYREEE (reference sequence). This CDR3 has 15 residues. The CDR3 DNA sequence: TGTGCCAGCAGTCGGGAGCTAGCGGGGACCTACGAGCAGTACTTC. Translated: CASSRELAGTYEQYF. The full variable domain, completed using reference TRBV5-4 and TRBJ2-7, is ETGVTQSPTHLIKTRGQQVTLRCSSQSGHNTVSWYQQALGQGPQFIFQYYREEENGRGNFPPRFSGLQFPNYSSELNVNALELDDSALYLCASSRELAGTYEQYFGPGTRLTVT.

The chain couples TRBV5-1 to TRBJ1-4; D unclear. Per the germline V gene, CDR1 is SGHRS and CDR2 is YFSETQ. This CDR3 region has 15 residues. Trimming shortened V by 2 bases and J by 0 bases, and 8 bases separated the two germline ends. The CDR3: CASSFRGPTNEKLFF. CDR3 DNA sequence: TGCGCCAGCAGCTTTAGAGGGCCAACTAATGAAAAACTGTTTTTT.

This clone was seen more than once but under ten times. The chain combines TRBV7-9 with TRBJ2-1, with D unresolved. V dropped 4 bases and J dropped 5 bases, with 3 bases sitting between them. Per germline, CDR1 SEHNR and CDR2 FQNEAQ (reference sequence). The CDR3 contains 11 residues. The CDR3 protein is CASSSDNEQFF. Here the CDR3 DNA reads TGTGCCAGCAGCTCTGACAATGAGCAGTTCTTC.

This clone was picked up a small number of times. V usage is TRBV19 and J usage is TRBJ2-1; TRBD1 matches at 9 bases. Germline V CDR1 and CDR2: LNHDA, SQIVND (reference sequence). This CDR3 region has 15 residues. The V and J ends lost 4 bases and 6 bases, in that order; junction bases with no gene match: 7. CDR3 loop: CASSSGTGKSNEQFF. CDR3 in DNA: TGTGCCAGTAGTAGTGGGACAGGGAAATCCAATGAGCAGTTCTTC.

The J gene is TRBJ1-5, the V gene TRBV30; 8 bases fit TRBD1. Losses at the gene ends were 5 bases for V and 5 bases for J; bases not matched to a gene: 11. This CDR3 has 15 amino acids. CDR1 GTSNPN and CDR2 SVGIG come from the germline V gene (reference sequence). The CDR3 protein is CAWGIDRGLHQPQHF. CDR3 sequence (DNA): TGTGCCTGGGGAATTGACAGGGGCCTCCATCAGCCCCAGCATTTT.

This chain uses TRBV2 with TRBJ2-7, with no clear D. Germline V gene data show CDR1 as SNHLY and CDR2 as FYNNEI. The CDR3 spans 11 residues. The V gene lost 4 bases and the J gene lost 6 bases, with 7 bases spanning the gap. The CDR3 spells CASSVAREQYF. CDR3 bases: TGTGCCAGCAGTGTAGCCCGCGAGCAGTACTTC.

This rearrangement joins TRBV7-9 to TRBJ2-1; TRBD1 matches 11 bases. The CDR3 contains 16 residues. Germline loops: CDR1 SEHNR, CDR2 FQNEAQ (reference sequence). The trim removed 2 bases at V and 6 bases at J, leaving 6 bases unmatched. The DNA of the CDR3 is TGTGCCAGCAGCTTATACCGGGACAGGGGGTTCAATGAGCAGTTCTTC. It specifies CASSLYRDRGFNEQFF.

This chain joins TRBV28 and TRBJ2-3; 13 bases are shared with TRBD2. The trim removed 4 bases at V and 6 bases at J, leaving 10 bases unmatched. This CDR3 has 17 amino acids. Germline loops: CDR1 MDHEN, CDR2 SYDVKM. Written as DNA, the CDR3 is TGTGCCAGCAGTTCCACGGGACTAGCGGGACCCGCGGATACGCAGTATTTT. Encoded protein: CASSSTGLAGPADTQYF.

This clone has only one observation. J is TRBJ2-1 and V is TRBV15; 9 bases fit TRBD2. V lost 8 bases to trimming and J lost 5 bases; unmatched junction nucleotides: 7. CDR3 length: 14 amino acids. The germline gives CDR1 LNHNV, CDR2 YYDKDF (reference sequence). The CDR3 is CATSAGGTHNEQFF. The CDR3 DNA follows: TGTGCCACCTCGGCGGGAGGGACGCACAATGAGCAGTTCTTC.